A selection of T cell receptor beta chains follows, all from one sample in a study of T cells in Graves' hyperthyroidism and ophthalmopathy. TCRdb reanalysed the multiplex PCR reads using MiXCR and keeps one entry per CDR3 protein. The table records 600,000 to 700,000 distinct CDR3 sequences, about 45% of them present only once. Sequencing was carried out using peripheral blood or thyroid tissue (not recorded which). Receptors were obtained from an adult man with Graves' disease, either hyperthyroidism or ophthalmopathy (not recorded which). Each CDR3 is given with its conserved first and last residue. A D gene is named only where the DNA matches it firmly. Part of the rows lack a size; the others show once, few, many or a class for expanded clones.

TRBJ1-4 | NA | NA | 12 | TRBV29-1 | TGCAGCGTTAAGGGGGGGGGCGAAAAACTGTTTTTT | CSVKGGGEKLFF
TRBJ1-1 | TRBD1 | many | 16 | TRBV14 | TGTGCCAGCAGAAACGTCCGGGACAGGTTGAACACTGAAGCTTTCTTT | CASRNVRDRLNTEAFF
TRBJ1-5 | TRBD1 | NA | 15 | TRBV15 | TGTGCCACCAGTAGTTTAGGGACAGGTCCTCAGCCCCAGCATTTT | CATSSLGTGPQPQHF
TRBJ2-7 | TRBD1 | NA | 16 | TRBV10-3 | TGTGCCAGCAGTGAAGGGCAGGACAGGGGAGTCTACGAGCAGTACTTC | CASSEGQDRGVYEQYF
TRBJ1-2 | NA | few | 11 | TRBV10-3 | TGTGCCATCAGTGAGATGGGCGGCTACACCTTC | CAISEMGGYTF
TRBJ1-4 | NA | many | 13 | TRBV12-3/TRBV12-4 | TGTGCCAGCAAATGGACGGAAGATGAAAAACTGTTTTTT | CASKWTEDEKLFF
TRBJ2-5 | TRBD1 | NA | 18 | TRBV7-8 | TGTGCCAGCAGCGGCCAGACAGGGGGAGGATCGGGTCAAGAGACCCAGTACTTC | CASSGQTGGGSGQETQYF
TRBJ1-2 | NA | once | 10 | TRBV24-1 | TGTGCCACCTCCCCGTATGGCTACACCTTC | CATSPYGYTF
TRBJ1-4 | NA | NA | 15 | TRBV12-5 | TGTGCTAGTGGTCTCGCCGGGGCAGGGGTGGGAAAACTGTTTTTT | CASGLAGAGVGKLFF
TRBJ2-3 | NA | few | 15 | TRBV7-9 | TGTGCCAGCAGCCCGACAGGACATCACACAGATACGCAGTATTTT | CASSPTGHHTDTQYF
TRBJ1-5 | TRBD1 | NA | 11 | TRBV24-1 | TGTGCAACCGGGACAGGGAGAGCCCAGCATTTT | CATGTGRAQHF
TRBJ1-2 | TRBD1 | few | 16 | TRBV29-1 | TGCAGCGTTCAGGGGATGGGGACAGACACTAACTATGGCTACACCTTC | CSVQGMGTDTNYGYTF
TRBJ1-5 | NA | NA | 15 | TRBV7-2 | TGTGCCAGCAGCTTAACTTCTGGGGAAAGTCAGCCCCAGCATTTT | CASSLTSGESQPQHF
TRBJ2-5 | TRBD2 | NA | 15 | TRBV5-1 | TGCGCCAGCAGCTCAGGACTAGCGGGGGTTAAGACCCAGTACTTC | CASSSGLAGVKTQYF
TRBJ2-6 | TRBD2 | NA | 17 | TRBV4-3 | TGCGCCAGCAGCCACCCGTTGGGGGGGTCTGGGGCCAACGTCCTGACTTTC | CASSHPLGGSGANVLTF
TRBJ1-5 | TRBD1 | many | 14 | TRBV7-9 | TGTGCCAGCAGCCAAGACAGGGGCAATCAGCCCCAGCATTTT | CASSQDRGNQPQHF
TRBJ2-2 | TRBD1 | many | 14 | TRBV24-1 | TGTGCCACCAGTGACAGGACAGGGTCCGGGGAGCTGTTTTTT | CATSDRTGSGELFF
TRBJ1-4 | TRBD1 | NA | 15 | TRBV19 | TGTGCCAGTAGACTCCGACAGGGTGTGGAGGAAAAACTGTTTTTT | CASRLRQGVEEKLFF
TRBJ1-1 | NA | NA | 15 | TRBV5-1 | TGCGCCAGCATCCCGACGCCGGCCCGGAACACTGAAGCTTTCTTT | CASIPTPARNTEAFF
TRBJ1-6 | NA | NA | 17 | TRBV7-9 | TGTGCCAGCAGTTTGCGGAGCCTCGGGTGGTTGGATTCACCCCTCCACTTT | CASSLRSLGWLDSPLHF
TRBJ2-3 | TRBD1 | NA | 15 | TRBV7-8 | TGTGCCAGCAGCTTAAGGGACAGGGGCACAGATACGCAGTATTTT | CASSLRDRGTDTQYF
TRBJ1-1 | NA | many | 13 | TRBV15 | TGTGCCACCAGCAGCCAAGCTGGCACTGAAGCTTTCTTT | CATSSQAGTEAFF
TRBJ2-6 | NA | NA | 16 | TRBV20-1 | TGCAGTGCTAGAGATCTAGGGCCTTCGGGGGCCAACGTCCTGACTTTC | CSARDLGPSGANVLTF
TRBJ1-1 | TRBD1 | few | 13 | TRBV7-9 | TGTGCCAGCACTTTGCAGGGGGACACTGAAGCTTTCTTT | CASTLQGDTEAFF
TRBJ1-6 | NA | NA | 11 | TRBV12-3/TRBV12-4 | TGTGCCGGCAGCCTGAATTCACCCCTCCACTTT | CAGSLNSPLHF